Sequencing of this TCR beta chain was carried out in a study of OX40 agonist ivuxolimab in advanced cancers. Study results and limitations: Antigen targets of the expanded peripheral T cells went undetermined.

This clone was counted only a few times. Its cognate antigen is unknown. The CDR3 totals 15 residues. Losses at the gene ends were 0 bases for V and 5 bases for J; bases not matched to a gene: 4. Germline V gene data show CDR1 as LGHNA and CDR2 as YNFKEQ. This table comes from immunoSEQ multiplex PCR, and its TCRdb copy is limited to in-frame clones, with some not included. The sample consists of fewer than 95,000 clones, over 80% of them appearing once. The genes are TRBV4-2 and TRBJ2-5; 9 nucleotides line up with TRBD2. Here the sequenced sample was CD4+ or CD8+ T cells sorted from blood, taken in a trial of the OX40 agonist ivuxolimab. This receptor was taken from an adult with an advanced solid tumor such as melanoma, head and neck, liver or kidney cancer. CDR3 DNA sequence: TGTGCCAGCAGCCAAGAGCGGGAGGGCCACGAGACCCAGTACTTC. Its translation: CASSQEREGHETQYF.